This T cell receptor (beta chain) was observed in a study of blood T cell repertoires in COVID-19. Study-wide background: The study drew acute and convalescent COVID-19 samples from the United States, Italy and Spain. Sources were T cells, B-cell-depleted T cells, or PBMCs; the material itself was cDNA or gDNA.

Germline-derived CDR1 and CDR2 are MDHEN and SYDVKM. The V end was cut by 3 bases, the J end by 3 bases, with 12 bases between. The CDR3 runs to 15 residues. Original handling: Reference gene primers were amplified, and this amplification served to estimate nucleated cell counts. Using immunoSEQ multiplex PCR, the repertoire was profiled, and TCRdb retains in-frame clones only, with some absent. D and trimming were read from the DNA, whereas the V and J calls and clone size are those reported in that table. This sample has approximately 120,000 clones, with more than 70% found just once. The receptor was isolated from an elderly man with active or convalescent COVID-19. The chain has TRBV28 and TRBJ2-4; D may be TRBD1 (5 bases). Sequenced sample: peripheral blood. CDR3 protein: CASSFGRVGKNIQYF. The CDR3 DNA sequence: TGTGCCAGCAGTTTTGGCAGGGTAGGCAAAAACATTCAGTACTTC.